Below, one T cell receptor beta chain is given with its context. The antigen remains unidentified. Sequencing used immunoSEQ multiplex PCR; TCRdb keeps in-frame clones, though not all of them. Here the sample spans more than 85,000 clones, under 90% being singletons. These data are taken from a study of PD-1 blockade in mismatch repair-deficient tumors. Study-level background: Patients had around twelve mismatch repair-deficient cancer types, all previously treated and progressing.

Mismatch repair deficiency was confirmed in all patients, by PCR or immunohistochemistry. TCR sequencing covered three patients who responded to pembrolizumab. Study findings and constraints: Tumor-resident clones, often absent from pretreatment blood, expanded after pembrolizumab and then contracted.

Per germline, CDR1 SGHDN and CDR2 FVKESK. The CDR3 length is 14 residues. Trimming removed 1 base at V and 8 bases at J, with 11 bases between. The sample consisted of peripheral blood, taken around 8 months after starting pembrolizumab. The V and J genes are TRBV14 and TRBJ1-4; D gene uncertain. This clonotype was sampled from an adult with mismatch repair-deficient cancer. The DNA for the CDR3 is TGTGCCAGCAGCCAAGCGCAACTTGGCGAAAAACTGTTTTTT. As protein: CASSQAQLGEKLFF.